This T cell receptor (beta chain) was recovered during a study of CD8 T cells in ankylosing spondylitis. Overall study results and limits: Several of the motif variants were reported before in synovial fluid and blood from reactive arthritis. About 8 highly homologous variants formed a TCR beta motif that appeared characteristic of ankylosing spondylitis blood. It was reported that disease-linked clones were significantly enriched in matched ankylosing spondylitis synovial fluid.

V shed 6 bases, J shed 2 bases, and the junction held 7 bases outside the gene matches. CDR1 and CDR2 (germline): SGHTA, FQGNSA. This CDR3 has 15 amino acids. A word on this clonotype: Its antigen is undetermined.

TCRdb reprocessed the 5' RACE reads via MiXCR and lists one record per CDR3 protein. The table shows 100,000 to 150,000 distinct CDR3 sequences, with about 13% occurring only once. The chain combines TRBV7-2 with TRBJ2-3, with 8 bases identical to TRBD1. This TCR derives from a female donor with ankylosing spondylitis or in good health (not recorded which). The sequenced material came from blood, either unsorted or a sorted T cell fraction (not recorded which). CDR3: CASSTTGVDTDTQYF. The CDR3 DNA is TGTGCCAGCAGTACGACAGGGGTCGACACAGATACGCAGTATTTT.